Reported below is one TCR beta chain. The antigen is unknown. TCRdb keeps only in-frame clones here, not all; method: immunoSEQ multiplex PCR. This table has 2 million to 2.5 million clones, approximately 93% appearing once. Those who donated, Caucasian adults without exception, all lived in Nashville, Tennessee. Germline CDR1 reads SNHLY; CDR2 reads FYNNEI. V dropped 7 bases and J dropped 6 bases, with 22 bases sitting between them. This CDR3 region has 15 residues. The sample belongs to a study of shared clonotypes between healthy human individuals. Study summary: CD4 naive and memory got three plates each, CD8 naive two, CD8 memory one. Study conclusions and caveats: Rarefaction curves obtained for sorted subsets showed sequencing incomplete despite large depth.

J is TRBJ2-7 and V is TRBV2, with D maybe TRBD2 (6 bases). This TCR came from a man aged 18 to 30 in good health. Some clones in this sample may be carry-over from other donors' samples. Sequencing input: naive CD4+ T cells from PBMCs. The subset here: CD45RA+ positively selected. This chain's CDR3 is CASTRLDSMISEQYF. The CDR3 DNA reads TGTGCCAGCACCAGACTAGACTCTATGATCAGCGAGCAGTACTTC. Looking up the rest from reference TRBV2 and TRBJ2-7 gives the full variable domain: EPEVTQTPSHQVTQMGQEVILRCVPISNHLYFYWYRQILGQKVEFLVSFYNNEISEKSEIFDDQFSVERPDGSNFTLKIRSTKLEDSAMYFCASTRLDSMISEQYFGPGTRLTVT.